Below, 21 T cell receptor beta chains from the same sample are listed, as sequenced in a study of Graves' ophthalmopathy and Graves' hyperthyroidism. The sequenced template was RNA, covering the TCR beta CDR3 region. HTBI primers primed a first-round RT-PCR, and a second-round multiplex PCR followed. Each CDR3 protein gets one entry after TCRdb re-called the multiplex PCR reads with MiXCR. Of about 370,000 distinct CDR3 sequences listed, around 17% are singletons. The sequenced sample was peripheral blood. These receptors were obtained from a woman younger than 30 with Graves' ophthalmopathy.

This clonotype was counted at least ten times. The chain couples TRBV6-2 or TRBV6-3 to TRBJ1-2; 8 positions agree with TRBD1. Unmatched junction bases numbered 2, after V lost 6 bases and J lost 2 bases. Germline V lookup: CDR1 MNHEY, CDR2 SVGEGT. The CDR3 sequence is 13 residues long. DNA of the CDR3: TGTGCCAGCAGCCGGACAGGGAACTATGGCTACACCTTC. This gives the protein CASSRTGNYGYTF.

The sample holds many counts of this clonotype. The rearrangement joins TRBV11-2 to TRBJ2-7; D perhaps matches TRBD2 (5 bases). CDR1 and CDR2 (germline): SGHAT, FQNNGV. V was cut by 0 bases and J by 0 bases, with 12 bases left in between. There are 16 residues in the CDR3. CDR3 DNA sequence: TGTGCCAGCAGCTTAGACTTAGTAGGGAGCTCCTACGAGCAGTACTTC. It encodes CASSLDLVGSSYEQYF.

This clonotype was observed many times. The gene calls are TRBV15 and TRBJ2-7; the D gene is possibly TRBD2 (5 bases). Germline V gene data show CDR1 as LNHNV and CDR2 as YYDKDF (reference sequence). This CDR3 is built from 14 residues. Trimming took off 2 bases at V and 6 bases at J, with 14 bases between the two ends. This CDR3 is CATSRYGIPGEQYF. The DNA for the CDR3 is TGTGCCACCAGCAGATACGGGATACCCGGCGAGCAGTACTTC.

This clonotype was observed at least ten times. Here the CDR3 reads CASSLEGAQETQYF. The CDR3 DNA follows: TGTGCCAGTAGTTTGGAGGGGGCCCAAGAGACCCAGTACTTC. The chain uses TRBV19 and TRBJ2-5; the D gene is possibly TRBD1 (7 bases). Germline V CDR1 and CDR2: LNHDA, SQIVND (reference sequence). The CDR3 consists of 14 residues. V gave up 5 bases and J gave up 1 base, with 11 bases separating them.

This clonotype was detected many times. The chain's CDR3 is CASSFVGAEAFF. CDR3 DNA: TGTGCCAGCAGTTTTGTCGGGGCTGAAGCTTTCTTT. This chain joins TRBV12-3 or TRBV12-4 and TRBJ1-1; D is undetermined. The CDR3 length is 12 residues. V lost 3 bases and J lost 6, with 8 bases in between.

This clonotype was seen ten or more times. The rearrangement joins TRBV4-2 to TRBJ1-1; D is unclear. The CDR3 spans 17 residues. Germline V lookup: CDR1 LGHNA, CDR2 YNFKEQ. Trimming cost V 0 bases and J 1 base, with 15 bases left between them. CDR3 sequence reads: CASSQEPRLEKNTEAFF. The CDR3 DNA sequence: TGTGCCAGCAGCCAAGAACCCCGACTCGAGAAGAACACTGAAGCTTTCTTT.

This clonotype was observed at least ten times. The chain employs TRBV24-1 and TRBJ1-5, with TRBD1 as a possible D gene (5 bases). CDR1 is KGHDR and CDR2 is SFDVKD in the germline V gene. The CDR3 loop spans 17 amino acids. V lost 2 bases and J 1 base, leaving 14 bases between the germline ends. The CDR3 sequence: CATSDSGRGRSNQPQHF. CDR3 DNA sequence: TGTGCCACCAGTGATTCGGGGAGGGGAAGGAGCAATCAGCCCCAGCATTTT.

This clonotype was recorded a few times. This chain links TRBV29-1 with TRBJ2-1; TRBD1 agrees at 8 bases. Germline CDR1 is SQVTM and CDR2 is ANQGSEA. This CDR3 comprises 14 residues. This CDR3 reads CGGSGTGTYNEQFF. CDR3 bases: TGCGGGGGCTCGGGGACAGGTACATACAATGAGCAGTTCTTC.

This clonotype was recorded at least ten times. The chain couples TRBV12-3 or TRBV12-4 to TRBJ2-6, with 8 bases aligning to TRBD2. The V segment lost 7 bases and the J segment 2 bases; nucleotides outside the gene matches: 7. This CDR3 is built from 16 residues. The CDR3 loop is CASTNPGGPGANVLTF. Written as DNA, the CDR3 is TGTGCCAGCACCAATCCGGGGGGGCCTGGGGCCAACGTCCTGACTTTC.

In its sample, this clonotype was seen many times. The CDR3 protein is CASSPKTGAETQYF. CDR3 nucleotides: TGTGCCAGCAGCCCTAAGACAGGGGCAGAGACCCAGTACTTC. This rearrangement joins TRBV13 to TRBJ2-5; 8 bases line up with TRBD1. Trimming cost V 5 bases and J 4 bases; bases outside gene matches: 6. The CDR3 is 14 amino acids. Germline V gene sequence: CDR1 PRHDT, CDR2 FYEKMQ (reference sequence).

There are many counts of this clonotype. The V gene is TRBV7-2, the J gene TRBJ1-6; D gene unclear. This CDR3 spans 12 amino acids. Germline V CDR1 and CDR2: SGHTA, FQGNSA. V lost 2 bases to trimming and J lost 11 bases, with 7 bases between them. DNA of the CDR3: TGTGCCAGCAGCTTATCTGGAGCACCCCTCCACTTT. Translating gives CASSLSGAPLHF.

The CDR3 loop is CASSRGGLYEQYF. The CDR3 coding sequence is TGTGCCAGCAGCCGCGGGGGGCTGTACGAGCAGTACTTC. The genes are TRBV7-2 and TRBJ2-7, with 8 bases identical to TRBD2. The junction had 4 bases not matched to a gene; V was cut back by 5 bases and J by 4 bases. Germline CDR1 and CDR2: SGHTA and FQGNSA. This CDR3 is built from 13 residues.

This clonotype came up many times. CDR3 sequence reads: CSATGKETQYF. CDR3 coding DNA: TGCAGTGCTACAGGGAAAGAGACCCAGTACTTC. This chain joins TRBV20-1 and TRBJ2-5; possible D gene TRBD1, 5 bases. Germline V lookup: CDR1 DFQATT, CDR2 SNEGSKA (reference sequence). CDR3 length: 11 residues. The V gene lost 4 bases and the J gene lost 3 bases, with 6 bases spanning the gap.

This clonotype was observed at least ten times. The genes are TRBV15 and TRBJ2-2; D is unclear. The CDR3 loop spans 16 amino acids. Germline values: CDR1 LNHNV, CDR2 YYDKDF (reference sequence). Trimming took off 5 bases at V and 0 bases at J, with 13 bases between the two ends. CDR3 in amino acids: CATSRLPAANTGELFF. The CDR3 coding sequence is TGTGCCACCAGCCGACTGCCGGCAGCGAACACCGGGGAGCTGTTTTTT.

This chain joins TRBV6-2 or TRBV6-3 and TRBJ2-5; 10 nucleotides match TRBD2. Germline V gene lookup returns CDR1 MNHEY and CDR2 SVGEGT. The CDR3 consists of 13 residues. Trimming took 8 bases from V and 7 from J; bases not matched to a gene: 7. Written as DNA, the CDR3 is TGTGCCAGCGCCCCAGCGGGGGGGGGGACCCAGTACTTC. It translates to CASAPAGGGTQYF.

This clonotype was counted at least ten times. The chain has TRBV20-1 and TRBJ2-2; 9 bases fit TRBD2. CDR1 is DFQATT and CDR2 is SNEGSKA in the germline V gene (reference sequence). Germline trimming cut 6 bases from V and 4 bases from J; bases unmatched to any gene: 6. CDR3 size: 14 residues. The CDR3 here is CSARGTSSTGELFF. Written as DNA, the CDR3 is TGCAGTGCGCGGGGGACTAGCAGCACCGGGGAGCTGTTTTTT.

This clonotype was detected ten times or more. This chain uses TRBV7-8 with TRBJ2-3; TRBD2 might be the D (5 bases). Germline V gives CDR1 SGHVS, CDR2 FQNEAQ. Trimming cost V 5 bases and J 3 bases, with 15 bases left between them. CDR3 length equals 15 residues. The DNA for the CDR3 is TGTGCCAGCAGCCTAATACGGGATTGGACAGATACGCAGTATTTT. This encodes CASSLIRDWTDTQYF.

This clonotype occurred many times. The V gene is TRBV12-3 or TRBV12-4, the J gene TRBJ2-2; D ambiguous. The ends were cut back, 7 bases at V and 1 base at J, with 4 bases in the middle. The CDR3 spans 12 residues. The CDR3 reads CASIQNTGELFF. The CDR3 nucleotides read TGTGCCAGCATACAGAACACCGGGGAGCTGTTTTTT.

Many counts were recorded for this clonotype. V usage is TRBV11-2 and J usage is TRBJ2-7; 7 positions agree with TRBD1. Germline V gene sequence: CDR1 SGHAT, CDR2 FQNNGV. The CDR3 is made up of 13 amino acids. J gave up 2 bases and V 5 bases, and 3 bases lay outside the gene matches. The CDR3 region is CASSGQAAYEQYF. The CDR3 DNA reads TGTGCCAGCAGCGGACAGGCAGCCTACGAGCAGTACTTC.

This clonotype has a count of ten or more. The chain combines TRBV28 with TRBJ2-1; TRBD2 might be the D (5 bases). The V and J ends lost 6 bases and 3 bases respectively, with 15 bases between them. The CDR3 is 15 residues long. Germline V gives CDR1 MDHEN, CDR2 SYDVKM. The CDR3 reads CASSDADFHYNEQFF. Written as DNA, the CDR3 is TGTGCCAGCAGCGATGCGGACTTTCACTACAATGAGCAGTTCTTC.

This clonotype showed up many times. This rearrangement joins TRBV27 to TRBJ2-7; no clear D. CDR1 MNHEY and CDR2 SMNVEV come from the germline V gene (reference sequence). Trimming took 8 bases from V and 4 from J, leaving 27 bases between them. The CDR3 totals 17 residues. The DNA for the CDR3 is TGTGCCAGCTACCCCCCCGGGCCCACAAAAGGTTGGTACGAGCAGTACTTC. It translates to CASYPPGPTKGWYEQYF.